This TCR beta chain was identified during a study of tissue T cells after allogeneic stem cell transplantation. This clone was seen a handful of times. The target antigen is unknown. Gene names denote mouse genes. Time point given: mouse harvest day 14 after allogeneic transplant. The graft held 10^6 splenic CD5+ T cells and 10^7 T-cell-depleted bone marrow cells. Study outcomes and limitations: Anatomically similar tissues had similar TCR repertoires within each patient.

CDR3 sequences, V/J genes, frequencies and template counts came from survey-depth TCRbeta sequencing. Generated by immunoSEQ multiplex PCR, the TCRdb table keeps only in-frame clones and is missing some. The table lists 2,800 or so clones, 45% to 50% of them singletons. The sequencing sample was made of lymph node tissue. This TCR came from a female BALB/c mouse given C57BL/6 T cells with graft-versus-host disease after an allogeneic hematopoietic cell transplant.

The CDR3 protein is CASSQDWGVGAEQFF. CDR3 DNA, as far as it was read: TGTGCCAGCAGCCAAGATTGGGGGGTGGGGGCTGAGCAGTTC. This chain joins TRBV5 and TRBJ2-1; TRBD2 aligns across 7 bases. The sequence runs out 1 residue before the end of the CDR3; the remainder is reconstructed from the germline J gene. The germline V gene has CDR1 LGHNA and CDR2 YNLKQL (reference sequence). This CDR3 contains 15 residues. The V gene end was trimmed by 0 bases and the J gene end by 7 bases; junction bases not matched to a gene: 6.